This TCR beta chain was captured in a study of blood T cell repertoires in COVID-19. Background on the study: The origin of the acute and convalescent COVID-19 samples was the United States, Italy and Spain.

The CDR3 covers 15 residues. Data came from immunoSEQ multiplex PCR; TCRdb stores just in-frame clones and leaves some out. In the table there are around 620,000 clones, approximately 90% of which are singletons. The source material was peripheral blood. The V gene is TRBV21-1, the J gene TRBJ1-2; the DNA was not used to check the table's D call, TRBD1. TRBV21-1 has pseudogene status. This sequence was found in a woman between 18 and 30 years old with acute or convalescent COVID-19. In nucleotides, the CDR3 is TGTGCCAGCAGCAAAGAGGGGGCAGGGGGAGGAGGCTACACCTTC. The encoded protein is CASSKEGAGGGGYTF.